A single sample gave rise to the 12 T cell receptor beta chains below, sequenced in a study of blood T cells in healthy people across ages. PCR was performed a second time for about 7 to 12 cycles using a sample-barcoded 5' primer and a J-beta primer mix. TCRdb called the 5' RACE reads again in MiXCR, with one record for every CDR3 protein. This table has about 730,000 distinct CDR3 sequences, 43% appearing once. Sequencing input: blood. The receptors here all came from a woman aged 60-75 years in good health.

This chain links TRBV20-1 with TRBJ2-1; 8 bases agree with TRBD2. Trimming cost V 6 bases and J 5 bases; bases outside gene matches: 6. In germline, CDR1 is DFQATT, CDR2 SNEGSKA (reference sequence). This CDR3 is built from 13 residues. The CDR3 DNA follows: TGCAGTGCGGCCGGGACTAGAGACAATGAGCAGTTCTTC. Its translation: CSAAGTRDNEQFF.

V and J are TRBV2 and TRBJ2-1; D is perhaps TRBD2 (5 bases). V lost 7 bases, J lost 4 bases, and 11 bases lay in between. Germline-derived CDR1 and CDR2 are SNHLY and FYNNEI. The CDR3 consists of 13 residues. The CDR3 DNA follows: TGTGCCAGCACGGGCGGGCTTTACAATGAGCAGTTCTTC. It is translated as CASTGGLYNEQFF.

This clonotype was seen a handful of times. The chain employs TRBV9 and TRBJ2-3; 16 bases are shared with TRBD2. The CDR3 extends over 21 amino acids. The germline V gene has CDR1 SGDLS and CDR2 YYNGEE. The trim removed 0 bases at V and 1 base at J, leaving 11 bases unmatched. As DNA, the CDR3 is TGTGCCAGCAGCGTAGGTCTATGGGGGACTAGCGGGGGGGCCCGCACAGATACGCAGTATTTT. It yields the protein CASSVGLWGTSGGARTDTQYF.

In nucleotides, the CDR3 is TGCGCCAGCAGCCAAGCGAGCGGGTCTAGCACAGATACGCAGTATTTT. This codes for CASSQASGSSTDTQYF. The chain employs TRBV4-1 and TRBJ2-3, with TRBD2 as a possible D gene (6 bases). The germline gives CDR1 MGHRA, CDR2 YSYEKL. The CDR3 length is 16 residues. V gave up 1 base and J gave up 0 bases, with 11 bases separating them.

V and J are TRBV5-1 and TRBJ1-1, with D possibly matching TRBD1 (6 bases). The V end was cut by 1 base, the J end by 1 base, with 11 bases between. The germline V gene encodes CDR1 SGHRS and CDR2 YFSETQ. The CDR3 consists of 15 residues. The CDR3 spells CASSLPGTPNTEAFF. The CDR3 DNA is TGCGCCAGCAGCTTGCCCGGGACACCGAACACTGAAGCTTTCTTT.

This clonotype was seen a single time. The V gene is TRBV2, the J gene TRBJ1-2; the match to TRBD1 covers 9 bases. Germline V CDR1 and CDR2: SNHLY, FYNNEI. The CDR3 has 15 residues. After removal of 4 bases from V and 4 bases from J, the junction contained 7 bases not matched to a gene. The CDR3 spells CASSGTGGLVYGYTF. CDR3 DNA sequence: TGTGCCAGCAGTGGTACAGGGGGCCTCGTCTATGGCTACACCTTC. The whole variable domain, filled in from reference TRBV2 and TRBJ1-2, reads EPEVTQTPSHQVTQMGQEVILRCVPISNHLYFYWYRQILGQKVEFLVSFYNNEISEKSEIFDDQFSVERPDGSNFTLKIRSTKLEDSAMYFCASSGTGGLVYGYTFGSGTRLTVV.

The rearrangement uses TRBV11-3 and TRBJ2-5, with a weak D call TRBD2 (6 bases). CDR1 and CDR2 from the germline V gene are SGHNT and YENEEA. CDR3 length equals 12 residues. V lost 6 bases and J lost 11, with 16 bases in between. CDR3 amino acids: CASSALRGEQYF. CDR3 DNA sequence: TGTGCCAGCAGTGCCCTACGCGGGGAGCAGTACTTC.

The table lists this clonotype with many counts. DNA of the CDR3: TGCGCCAGCAGCCAAGAAGTGGACAGGGGGCTAGAAAAACTGTTTTTT. This encodes CASSQEVDRGLEKLFF. The J gene is TRBJ1-4, the V gene TRBV4-3, with 11 bases aligning to TRBD1. Trimming took 0 bases from V and 8 from J; bases not matched to a gene: 5. The CDR3 has 16 amino acids. CDR1 is LGHNA and CDR2 is YSLEER in the germline V gene.

This clonotype was observed a handful of times. The CDR3 sequence is CATGTGAGNEQFF. In nucleotides, the CDR3 is TGTGCCACCGGGACAGGGGCGGGGAATGAGCAGTTCTTC. This chain connects TRBV10-3 to TRBJ2-1; TRBD1 matches 10 bases. Germline CDR1 ENHRY, CDR2 SYGVKD. V dropped 10 bases and J dropped 7; count of bases not matched to a gene: 7. CDR3 length: 13 amino acids.

Concerning this clonotype itself: The junction shows a germline mismatch at one end, possibly a read error. The chain combines TRBV29-1 with TRBJ1-1; 7 nucleotides align to TRBD1. The germline gives CDR1 SQVTM, CDR2 ANQGSEA. The CDR3 sequence is 14 residues long. DNA for the CDR3: TGCGGCGTTGCAGGACAGGCTACAAACACTGAAGCTTTCTTT. It specifies CGVAGQATNTEAFF.

This rearrangement joins TRBV29-1 to TRBJ2-3, with TRBD2 matching 11 bases. V lost 5 bases and J lost 2; bases outside the gene matches: 9. The CDR3 has 16 residues. The germline V gene has CDR1 SQVTM and CDR2 ANQGSEA. The CDR3 here is CSVSRTSGLLTDTQYF. CDR3 in DNA: TGCAGCGTTTCCCGGACTAGCGGGCTACTCACAGATACGCAGTATTTT.

This sequence joins TRBV7-2 and TRBJ1-2, with D uncertain. From germline, CDR1 is SGHTA and CDR2 FQGNSA. The V gene lost 5 bases and the J gene lost 3 bases, with 16 bases spanning the gap. The CDR3 extends over 15 amino acids. Here the CDR3 reads CASSQGMRRDYGYTF. Here the CDR3 DNA reads TGTGCCAGCAGCCAAGGGATGAGAAGAGACTATGGCTACACCTTC.